A selection of T cell receptor beta chains follows, all from one sample in a study of circulating CD8 cells and anti-PD-1 response in melanoma. TCRdb re-analysed the reads in MiXCR, keeping a single row per CDR3 protein. The sample consists of 700 to 850 distinct CDR3 sequences, about 8% of them appearing once. Specimen: CD8+ T cells from PBMCs, collected at baseline or after one month of anti-PD-1 therapy (not recorded which). The receptors stem from a human donor with melanoma. CDR3s include the opening cysteine and the closing phenylalanine or tryptophan. The D gene is left open where the match is weak. The size field is filled for only some rows; it gives once, few, many or a size class.

d_gene	j_gene	len	v_gene	abundance	CDR3aa	CDR3nt
NA	TRBJ2-1	11	TRBV7-3	medium-sized	CASSDQNEQFF	TGTGCCAGCAGCGACCAAAATGAGCAGTTCTTC
NA	TRBJ2-1	14	TRBV28	NA	CASSTRESYNEQFF	TGTGCCAGCAGTACCAGAGAATCCTACAATGAGCAGTTCTTC
NA	TRBJ2-1	16	TRBV2	medium-sized	CASSDPSEATSDEQFF	TGTGCCAGCAGTGATCCCTCCGAAGCCACGTCAGATGAGCAGTTCTTC
NA	TRBJ2-5	13	TRBV25-1	medium-sized	CASSEGQQETQYF	TGTGCCAGCAGTGAGGGGCAGCAAGAGACCCAGTACTTC
TRBD2	TRBJ2-1	18	TRBV7-2	medium-sized	CASSLVGEREGKYNEQFF	TGTGCCAGCAGCTTAGTCGGGGAGCGGGAGGGTAAATACAATGAGCAGTTCTTC
TRBD1	TRBJ2-5	16	TRBV5-6	medium-sized	CASSHRGHGYQETQYF	TGTGCCAGCAGTCATAGGGGGCACGGGTACCAAGAGACCCAGTACTTC
TRBD1	TRBJ1-2	13	TRBV27	medium-sized	CASSQGALFGYTF	TGTGCCAGCAGTCAGGGGGCTCTATTCGGCTACACCTTC
TRBD1	TRBJ2-1	19	TRBV28	large	CASRPTMLQGSPWRWEQFF	TGTGCCAGCAGACCAACCATGCTACAGGGGTCCCCTTGGCGATGGGAGCAGTTCTTC
NA	TRBJ2-2	14	TRBV12-3/TRBV12-4	NA	CASSPRATTGELFF	TGTGCCAGCAGCCCCCGAGCGACCACCGGGGAGCTGTTTTTT
NA	TRBJ2-4	13	TRBV4-3	medium-sized	CASSQDMGVTQYF	TGCGCCAGCAGCCAAGATATGGGGGTTACTCAGTACTTC
NA	TRBJ2-5	15	TRBV28	medium-sized	CASSPQISIPETQYF	TGTGCCAGCAGTCCTCAGATCTCTATCCCGGAGACCCAGTACTTC
TRBD1	TRBJ1-4	15	TRBV7-9	large	CASSSQGQANEKLFF	TGTGCCAGCAGCTCACAGGGGCAGGCTAATGAAAAACTGTTTTTT
NA	TRBJ2-7	13	TRBV2	NA	CAITGTDSYEQYF	TGTGCCATCACAGGAACAGACTCCTACGAGCAGTACTTC
NA	TRBJ2-1	15	TRBV6-4	large	CASSEGGGPYNEQFF	TGTGCCAGCAGTGAGGGCGGCGGGCCCTACAATGAGCAGTTCTTC
NA	TRBJ2-5	12	TRBV5-6	few	CASSSKWETQYF	TGTGCCAGCAGCTCCAAATGGGAGACCCAGTACTTC
NA	TRBJ1-4	15	TRBV7-2	medium-sized	CASSLGVGANEKLFF	TGTGCCAGCAGCTTAGGGGTTGGGGCTAATGAAAAACTGTTTTTT
NA	TRBJ2-1	15	TRBV20-1	large	CSAREPGLDYNEQFF	TGCAGTGCTAGAGAACCGGGACTCGACTACAATGAGCAGTTCTTC
NA	TRBJ1-1	15	TRBV19	large	CASSILTTGNTEAFF	TGTGCCAGTAGTATCCTTACGACAGGGAACACTGAAGCTTTCTTT
NA	TRBJ2-1	15	TRBV9	NA	CASSVELGGYNEQFF	TGTGCCAGCAGCGTAGAACTAGGTGGATACAATGAGCAGTTCTTC
TRBD2	TRBJ2-1	15	TRBV15	medium-sized	CATSRLAGGSSEQFF	TGTGCCACCAGCAGACTAGCGGGAGGTTCCTCTGAGCAGTTCTTC
NA	TRBJ2-1	11	TRBV25-1	hyperexpanded	CASSEADEQFF	TGTGCCAGCAGTGAAGCGGATGAGCAGTTCTTC
NA	TRBJ2-3	15	TRBV9	medium-sized	CASSVTGEITDTQYF	TGTGCCAGCAGCGTAACCGGGGAGATCACAGATACGCAGTATTTT
NA	TRBJ2-1	16	TRBV28	large	CASSFRLSSSYNEQFF	TGTGCCAGCAGTTTCCGACTCTCGAGCTCCTACAATGAGCAGTTCTTC
NA	TRBJ2-3	15	TRBV4-1	large	CASSQGSPSTDTQYF	TGCGCCAGCAGCCAAGGGTCCCCGAGCACAGATACGCAGTATTTT
TRBD2	TRBJ2-4	19	TRBV20-1	large	CSARIGLAGGWRAKNIQYF	TGCAGTGCTAGAATAGGACTAGCGGGAGGATGGAGGGCCAAAAACATTCAGTACTTC
NA	TRBJ2-7	17	TRBV4-3	large	CASSQGITGQNSYEQYF	TGCGCCAGCAGCCAAGGGATAACCGGACAGAACTCCTACGAGCAGTACTTC
TRBD2	TRBJ2-5	17	TRBV20-1	large	CSARGWTGLAGVETQYF	TGCAGTGCTAGAGGGTGGACCGGACTAGCGGGAGTTGAGACCCAGTACTTC
NA	TRBJ2-7	14	TRBV18	medium-sized	CASSTRTGSYEQYF	TGTGCCAGCTCAACAAGGACGGGGTCCTACGAGCAGTACTTC
NA	TRBJ1-5	16	TRBV20-1	large	CSASSPALPSNQPQHF	TGCAGTGCTAGTAGTCCGGCCTTGCCGAGCAATCAGCCCCAGCATTTT
NA	TRBJ2-5	17	TRBV29-1	medium-sized	CSATRLVLHGRSETQYF	TGCAGCGCCACAAGGCTAGTGCTGCACGGGAGAAGTGAGACCCAGTACTTC
NA	TRBJ2-1	14	TRBV28	medium-sized	CASSLGSYRNEQFF	TGTGCCAGCAGTCTGGGATCCTACCGGAATGAGCAGTTCTTC
TRBD2	TRBJ2-1	16	TRBV28	large	CASSDGGLADNNEQFF	TGTGCCAGCAGTGACGGGGGACTAGCGGATAACAATGAGCAGTTCTTC
NA	TRBJ2-7	14	TRBV6-2/TRBV6-3	NA	CASSYAETAYEQYF	TGTGCCAGCAGTTACGCGGAGACTGCCTACGAGCAGTACTTC
TRBD1	TRBJ2-2	15	TRBV28	large	CASSLGTVNTGELFF	TGTGCCAGCAGTTTAGGGACAGTGAACACCGGGGAGCTGTTTTTT
TRBD2	TRBJ2-2	16	TRBV5-4	medium-sized	CASSLELAGGPGELFF	TGTGCCAGCAGCTTGGAACTAGCGGGAGGTCCCGGGGAGCTGTTTTTT
NA	TRBJ2-1	14	TRBV18	large	CASSWTGYYNEQFF	TGTGCCAGCTCGTGGACGGGGTATTACAATGAGCAGTTCTTC
NA	TRBJ2-5	14	TRBV11-2	few	CASSQGLQEETQYF	TGTGCCAGCAGCCAGGGACTGCAAGAAGAGACCCAGTACTTC
TRBD2	TRBJ2-4	20	TRBV25-1	medium-sized	CASSPRVGSALLAGDGIQYF	TGTGCCAGCAGTCCTCGTGTAGGCAGCGCGCTTCTAGCGGGAGACGGCATTCAGTACTTC
NA	TRBJ2-7	13	TRBV20-1	medium-sized	CSGGLFPSYEQYF	TGCAGTGGAGGCCTATTTCCCTCCTACGAGCAGTACTTC
TRBD2	TRBJ2-3	16	TRBV5-4	large	CASSLVERGGPDTQYF	TGTGCCAGCAGCTTGGTAGAGCGGGGGGGCCCAGATACGCAGTATTTT
TRBD2	TRBJ2-3	16	TRBV20-1	medium-sized	CSARDPRRGDTDTQYF	TGCAGTGCTAGAGATCCGAGGCGGGGGGACACAGATACGCAGTATTTT
TRBD2	TRBJ2-7	14	TRBV5-6	medium-sized	CASSLLAGAHEQYF	TGTGCCAGCAGCTTACTAGCGGGGGCTCACGAGCAGTACTTC
TRBD1	TRBJ1-5	16	TRBV29-1	large	CSVEVVGRGQDQPQHF	TGCAGCGTTGAAGTAGTTGGCAGGGGGCAGGATCAGCCCCAGCATTTT
NA	TRBJ2-2	16	TRBV16	medium-sized	CASSQSIQGRTGELFF	TGTGCCAGCAGCCAATCGATACAGGGAAGGACCGGGGAGCTGTTTTTT
TRBD1	TRBJ2-7	16	TRBV27	medium-sized	CASSLHTDRVAYEQYF	TGTGCCAGCAGTTTACATACGGACAGGGTTGCCTACGAGCAGTACTTC
NA	TRBJ2-2	13	TRBV7-2	medium-sized	CASSLVGSGELFF	TGTGCCAGCAGCTTAGTGGGAAGCGGGGAGCTGTTTTTT
NA	TRBJ2-7	12	TRBV11-3	medium-sized	CASTDRPYEQYF	TGTGCCAGTACGGACAGACCCTACGAGCAGTACTTC
TRBD2	TRBJ2-5	16	TRBV28	medium-sized	CASSPELAGLQETQYF	TGTGCCAGCAGTCCGGAACTAGCGGGGCTTCAAGAGACCCAGTACTTC
NA	TRBJ2-7	11	TRBV25-1	medium-sized	CASGDSYEQYF	TGTGCCAGCGGAGACTCCTACGAGCAGTACTTC
NA	TRBJ2-7	15	TRBV7-2	large	CASSQGGAPSYEQYF	TGTGCCAGCAGCCAGGGGGGGGCCCCGTCCTACGAGCAGTACTTC